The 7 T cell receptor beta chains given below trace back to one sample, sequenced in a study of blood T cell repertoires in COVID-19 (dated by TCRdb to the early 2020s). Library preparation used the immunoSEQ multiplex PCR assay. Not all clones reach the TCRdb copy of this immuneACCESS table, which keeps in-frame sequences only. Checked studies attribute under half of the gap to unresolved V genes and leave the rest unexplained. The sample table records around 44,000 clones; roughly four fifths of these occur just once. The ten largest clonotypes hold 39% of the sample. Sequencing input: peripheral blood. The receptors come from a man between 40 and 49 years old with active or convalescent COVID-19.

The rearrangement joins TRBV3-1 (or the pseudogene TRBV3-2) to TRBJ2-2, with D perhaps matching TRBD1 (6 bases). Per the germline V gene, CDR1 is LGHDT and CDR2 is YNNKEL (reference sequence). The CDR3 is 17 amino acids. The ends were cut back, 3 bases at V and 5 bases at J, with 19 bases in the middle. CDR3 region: CASSQDTRQAGTGELFF. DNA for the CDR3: TGTGCCAGCAGCCAGGATACAAGACAGGCTGGGACCGGGGAGCTGTTTTTT.

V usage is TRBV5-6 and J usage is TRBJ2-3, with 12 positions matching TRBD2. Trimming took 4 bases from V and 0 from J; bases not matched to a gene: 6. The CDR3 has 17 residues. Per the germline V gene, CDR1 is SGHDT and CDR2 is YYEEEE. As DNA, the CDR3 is TGTGCCAGCAGCCAACGGACTAGCGGGGCTAGCACAGATACGCAGTATTTT. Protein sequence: CASSQRTSGASTDTQYF.

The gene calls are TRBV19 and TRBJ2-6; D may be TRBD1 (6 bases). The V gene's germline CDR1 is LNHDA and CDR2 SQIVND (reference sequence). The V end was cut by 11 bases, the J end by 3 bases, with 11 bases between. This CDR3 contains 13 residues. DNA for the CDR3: TGTGCCTCAGGGGCGGGTGGGGCCAACGTCCTGACTTTC. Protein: CASGAGGANVLTF.

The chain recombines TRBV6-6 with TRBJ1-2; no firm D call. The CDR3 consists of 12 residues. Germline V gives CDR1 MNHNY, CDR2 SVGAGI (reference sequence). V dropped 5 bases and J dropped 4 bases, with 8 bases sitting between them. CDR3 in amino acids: CASSREAYGYTF. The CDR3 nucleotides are TGTGCCAGCAGTAGAGAAGCCTATGGCTACACCTTC.

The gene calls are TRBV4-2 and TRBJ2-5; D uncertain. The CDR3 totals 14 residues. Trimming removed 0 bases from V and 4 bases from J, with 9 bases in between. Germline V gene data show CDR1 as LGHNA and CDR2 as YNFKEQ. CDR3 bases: TGTGCCAGCAGCCAAGATAGAGGTGTAGAGACCCAGTACTTC. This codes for CASSQDRGVETQYF.

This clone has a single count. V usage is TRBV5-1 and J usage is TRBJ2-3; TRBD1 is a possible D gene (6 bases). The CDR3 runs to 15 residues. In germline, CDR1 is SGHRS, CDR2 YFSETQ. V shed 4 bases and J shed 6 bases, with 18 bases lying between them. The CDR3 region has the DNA TGCGCCAGCAGCAACCCAGGGGTTGGTGTCGATACGCAGTATTTT. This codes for CASSNPGVGVDTQYF.

For the CDR3, the DNA is TGCGCCAGCAGCTTGGGGACAGGGGTCCGATTCACCTTC. Amino acid sequence: CASSLGTGVRFTF. The chain is built from TRBV5-1 and TRBJ1-2; TRBD1 matches 9 bases. The germline V gene has CDR1 SGHRS and CDR2 YFSETQ. The junction had 7 bases not matched to a gene; V was cut back by 0 bases and J by 13 bases. This CDR3 has 13 amino acids.